This TCR beta chain comes out of a study of shared clonotypes between healthy human individuals. V lost 2 bases and J lost 4, with 15 bases in between. This CDR3 contains 16 residues. Per the germline V gene, CDR1 is SNHLY and CDR2 is FYNNEI. Turning to this clone: It may be a read error: a sequence one base away is much more abundant. Other nucleotide sequences in the sample specify the same CDR3.

The repertoire was sequenced with immunoSEQ multiplex PCR; TCRdb's copy has only in-frame clones and lacks some. The table lists nearly 500,000 clones, about 82% of them singletons, with 10% to 15% in the top ten. The gene calls are TRBV2 and TRBJ1-5, with D possibly matching TRBD1 (6 bases). Sequencing was performed on PBMCs. This receptor was identified in a woman aged 40 to 55 in good health. Some clones in this sample may be carry-over from other donors' samples. The CDR3 loop reads CASSEPMGARNQPQHF. As DNA, the CDR3 is TGTGCCAGCAGTGAACCCATGGGGGCACGTAATCAGCCCCAGCATTTT.